Each of the 19 T cell receptor beta chains below was sequenced from the same sample in a study of shared clonotypes between healthy human individuals (dated by TCRdb to about 2020). Receptor amplification or capture employed the immunoSEQ multiplex PCR assay. Drawn from immuneACCESS, this table holds only the in-frame rearrangements with V and J called that TCRdb kept. Clones are partly lost; checked studies trace under half to an unresolved V gene and leave the rest unexplained. This sample gives more than 900,000 clones in total; about 84% of them show up just once. Clones ranked in the top ten supply 0.6% to 0.7% of the sample. Sample: memory CD4+ T cells from PBMCs. The sample's cell subset or site label is to be understood as: CD45RA-negative fraction. The receptors were gathered from a man younger than 35 in good health. Some clones in this sample may be carry-over from other donors' samples.

The chain has TRBV7-6 and TRBJ1-4; D call uncertain. Trimming stripped 4 bases from V and 7 bases from J, with 7 bases between. The germline V gene encodes CDR1 SGHVS and CDR2 FNYEAQ. CDR3 size: 12 residues. The CDR3 sequence: CASSYSSEKLFF. The CDR3 nucleotides are TGTGCCAGCAGCTACAGCAGTGAAAAACTGTTTTTT.

This clone was seen more than once but under ten times. The J gene is TRBJ1-2, the V gene TRBV28; 10 bases fit TRBD1. The germline CDR1 and CDR2 sequences are MDHEN and SYDVKM. Unmatched junction bases numbered 8, after V lost 2 bases and J lost 5 bases. This CDR3 is built from 16 residues. The CDR3 bases are TGTGCCAGCAGTTTACCCCAGGGACAGGGGAGGTATGGCTACACCTTC. Protein product: CASSLPQGQGRYGYTF.

This clone was seen more than once but under ten times. The rearrangement links TRBV12-1 to TRBJ1-5; TRBD1 is the table's D call and was not checked against the DNA. TRBV12-1 is given as a pseudogene. CDR3 length equals 17 residues. This CDR3 is CATNRDRDPNSNQPQHF. The CDR3 coding sequence is TGTGCCACGAACCGGGACAGGGACCCAAATAGCAATCAGCCCCAGCATTTT.

The chain couples TRBV5-1 to TRBJ2-1; perhaps D is TRBD1 or TRBD2 (9 bases each). Germline CDR1 is SGHRS and CDR2 is YFSETQ. Between the trimmed V and J ends, which lost 7 bases and 4 bases, there was a span of 27 bases. This CDR3 is built from 18 residues. The CDR3 bases are TGCGCCAGCCAGCCCGGGACAGGGACTAGCCCCATTTACAATGAGCAGTTCTTC. Residues: CASQPGTGTSPIYNEQFF. Combining the CDR3 with reference TRBV5-1 and TRBJ2-1 gives the whole variable domain KAGVTQTPRYLIKTRGQQVTLSCSPISGHRSVSWYQQTPGQGLQFLFEYFSETQRNKGNFPGRFSGRQFSNSRSEMNVSTLELGDSALYLCASQPGTGTSPIYNEQFFGPGTRLTVL.

The chain has TRBV7-9 and TRBJ2-7, with 7 nucleotides matching TRBD2. The CDR3 runs 14 residues. V shed 2 bases, J shed 6 bases, and the junction held 7 bases outside the gene matches. The germline V gene encodes CDR1 SEHNR and CDR2 FQNEAQ (reference sequence). CDR3 bases: TGTGCCAGCAGCTTAATGGGCGGGAGCGGCGAGCAGTACTTC. This codes for CASSLMGGSGEQYF.

The chain has TRBV7-8 and TRBJ1-2; the D is unclear. The CDR3 consists of 14 residues. Germline CDR1 reads SGHVS; CDR2 reads FQNEAQ. V was clipped by 3 bases and J by 1 base, with 9 bases between them. DNA for the CDR3: TGTGCCAGCAGCTTTGTAGGACTTAACTATGGCTACACCTTC. As protein: CASSFVGLNYGYTF.

This chain links TRBV18 with TRBJ2-5, with no clear D. The CDR3 is 13 residues long. V was shortened by 5 bases and J by 2 bases, with 9 bases between the two germline ends. Germline assignment: CDR1 KGHSH and CDR2 LQKENI. CDR3 sequence (DNA): TGTGCCAGCTCAGGTCTGGAGCAAGAGACCCAGTACTTC. It encodes CASSGLEQETQYF.

The V and J genes are TRBV18 and TRBJ1-5; no clear D gene. Germline CDR1 and CDR2: KGHSH and LQKENI. CDR3 size: 13 residues. The V gene lost 2 bases and the J gene lost 1 base, with 3 bases spanning the gap. This CDR3 reads CASSPESNQPQHF. DNA for the CDR3: TGTGCCAGCTCACCAGAAAGCAATCAGCCCCAGCATTTT.

This clone was seen a few times. This sequence joins TRBV29-1 and TRBJ2-3; no definite D call. This CDR3 comprises 13 residues. With 4 bases removed from V and 4 bases from J, the gap between germline ends came to 12 bases. Germline V gene sequence: CDR1 SQVTM, CDR2 ANQGSEA. DNA of the CDR3: TGCAGCGTTGTTGGTCCGGGCCCAGATACGCAGTATTTT. Its protein product is CSVVGPGPDTQYF.

V gene TRBV19 combines with J gene TRBJ1-5; no clear D. The germline V gene has CDR1 LNHDA and CDR2 SQIVND (reference sequence). CDR3 size: 13 residues. Trimming stripped 1 base from V and 12 bases from J, with 13 bases between. Written as DNA, the CDR3 is TGTGCCAGTAGTATAGGCAGAGAGTCCCTCCAGCATTTT. Amino acids: CASSIGRESLQHF.

This clone was recorded many times. The rearrangement joins TRBV11-2 to TRBJ2-7; D perhaps matches TRBD2 (6 bases). This CDR3 comprises 13 residues. Germline loops: CDR1 SGHAT, CDR2 FQNNGV. Deletions cut 2 bases from V and 6 bases from J, with 11 bases between. Here the CDR3 reads CASSLLAGGEQYF. CDR3 nucleotides: TGTGCCAGCAGCTTATTGGCCGGGGGCGAGCAGTACTTC.

The chain employs TRBV27 and TRBJ2-7; no firm D call. The germline gives CDR1 MNHEY, CDR2 SMNVEV (reference sequence). This CDR3 is 13 amino acids long. The V and J ends lost 6 bases and 3 bases respectively, with 12 bases between them. CDR3 nucleotides: TGTGCCAGCAGCCTCAACTCCGGCTACGAGCAGTACTTC. Translated: CASSLNSGYEQYF.

The chain carries TRBV9 and TRBJ2-7, with TRBD1 matching over 7 bases. This CDR3 is built from 14 residues. Unmatched junction bases numbered 6, after V lost 0 bases and J lost 6 bases. Germline loops: CDR1 SGDLS, CDR2 YYNGEE. The CDR3 DNA reads TGTGCCAGCAGCGTAGAACAGGGGCTGGGCGAGCAGTACTTC. Amino acid sequence: CASSVEQGLGEQYF.

This clone has a handful of counts. CDR3 amino acids: CASSKQGRLRDTEAFF. The CDR3 nucleotides read TGTGCCAGCAGCAAACAGGGCCGTCTACGGGACACTGAAGCTTTCTTT. V gene TRBV5-4 combines with J gene TRBJ1-1; weak D call: TRBD1 (6 bases). The CDR3 runs to 16 residues. Germline CDR1 and CDR2: SGHNT and YYREEE (reference sequence). V gave up 4 bases and J gave up 3 bases, with 19 bases separating them.

V usage is TRBV7-2 and J usage is TRBJ1-2; 9 positions agree with TRBD1. With V trimmed by 5 bases and J by 5 bases, 9 bases remained unmatched. The CDR3 contains 15 residues. CDR1 and CDR2 from the germline V gene are SGHTA and FQGNSA. The CDR3: CASSRPQGARYGYTF. DNA of the CDR3: TGTGCCAGCAGCAGACCACAGGGGGCGAGGTATGGCTACACCTTC. The complete variable domain, with remaining parts taken from reference TRBV7-2 and TRBJ1-2, reads GAGVSQSPSNKVTEKGKDVELRCDPISGHTALYWYRQSLGQGLEFLIYFQGNSAPDKSGLPSDRFSAERTGGSVSTLTIQRTQQEDSAVYLCASSRPQGARYGYTFGSGTRLTVV.

The chain carries TRBV19 and TRBJ1-2, with unresolved D. Germline V gene sequence: CDR1 LNHDA, CDR2 SQIVND (reference sequence). The CDR3 spans 13 residues. The germline V and J ends were trimmed by 3 bases and 5 bases, with 10 bases remaining between them. CDR3: CASSIRVPYGYTF. CDR3 DNA sequence: TGTGCCAGTAGTATCCGGGTACCGTATGGCTACACCTTC.

The chain is built from TRBV7-2 and TRBJ1-4; D is unclear. V lost 2 bases and J lost 0, with 7 bases in between. CDR1 is SGHTA, CDR2 FQGNSA, per germline. The CDR3 is 15 amino acids. DNA of the CDR3: TGTGCCAGCAGCTTACACGTTGCAACTAATGAAAAACTGTTTTTT. Translating gives CASSLHVATNEKLFF.

The genes are TRBV19 and TRBJ2-2; 7 bases fit TRBD1. V lost 7 bases to trimming and J lost 4 bases; unmatched junction nucleotides: 6. The CDR3 length is 14 residues. Germline assignment: CDR1 LNHDA and CDR2 SQIVND (reference sequence). The CDR3 DNA reads as TGTGCCAGTACCACAACAGGGGCCACCGGGGAGCTGTTTTTT. Translated: CASTTTGATGELFF.

A note on this clone: Compared with germline, one end of the junction differs, possibly owing to a read error. V and J are TRBV5-6 and TRBJ1-2; the D is unclear. The CDR3 totals 14 residues. CDR1 and CDR2 from the germline V gene are SGHDT and YYEEEE. This CDR3 reads CASSHGSQPAYEPF. CDR3 nucleotides: TGTGCCAGCAGCCATGGGAGTCAGCCGGCCTATGAGCCCTTC.